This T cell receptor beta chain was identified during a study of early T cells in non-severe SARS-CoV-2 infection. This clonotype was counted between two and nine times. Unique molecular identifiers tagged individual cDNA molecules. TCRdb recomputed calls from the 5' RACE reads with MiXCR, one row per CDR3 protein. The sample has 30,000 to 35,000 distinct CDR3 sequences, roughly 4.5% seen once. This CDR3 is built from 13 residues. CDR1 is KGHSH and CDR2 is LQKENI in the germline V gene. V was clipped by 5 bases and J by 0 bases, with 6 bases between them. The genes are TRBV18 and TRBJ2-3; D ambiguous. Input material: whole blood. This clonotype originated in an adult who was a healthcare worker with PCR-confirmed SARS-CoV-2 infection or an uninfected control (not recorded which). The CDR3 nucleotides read TGTGCCAGCTCAACAATTAGCACAGATACGCAGTATTTT. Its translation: CASSTISTDTQYF.